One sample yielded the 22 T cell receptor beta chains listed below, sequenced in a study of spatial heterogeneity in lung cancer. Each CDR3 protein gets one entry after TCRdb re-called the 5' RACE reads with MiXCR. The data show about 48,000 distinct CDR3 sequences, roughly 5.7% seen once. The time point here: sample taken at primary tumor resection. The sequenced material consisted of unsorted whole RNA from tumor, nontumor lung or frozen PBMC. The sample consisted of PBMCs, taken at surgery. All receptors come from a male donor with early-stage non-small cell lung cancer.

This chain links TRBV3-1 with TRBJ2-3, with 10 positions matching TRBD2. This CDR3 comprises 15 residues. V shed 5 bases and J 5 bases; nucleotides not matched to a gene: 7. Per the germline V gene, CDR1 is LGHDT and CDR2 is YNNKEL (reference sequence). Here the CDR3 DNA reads TGTGCCAGCAGCTCTAGCGGGAGTCATGGAGATACGCAGTATTTT. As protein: CASSSSGSHGDTQYF.

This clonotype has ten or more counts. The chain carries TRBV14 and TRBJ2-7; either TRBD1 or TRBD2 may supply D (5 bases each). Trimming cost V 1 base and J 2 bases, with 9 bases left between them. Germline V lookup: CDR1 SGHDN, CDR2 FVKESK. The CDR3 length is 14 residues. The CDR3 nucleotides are TGTGCCAGCAGCCAAGCGGGACCAGCCTACGAGCAGTACTTC. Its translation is CASSQAGPAYEQYF.

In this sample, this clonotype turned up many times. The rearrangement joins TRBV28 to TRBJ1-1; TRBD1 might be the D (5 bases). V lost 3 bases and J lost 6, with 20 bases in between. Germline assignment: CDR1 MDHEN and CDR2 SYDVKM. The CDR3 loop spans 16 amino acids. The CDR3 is CASSFALGRRVAEAFF. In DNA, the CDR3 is TGTGCCAGCAGTTTTGCCCTGGGGCGGCGGGTAGCTGAAGCTTTCTTT.

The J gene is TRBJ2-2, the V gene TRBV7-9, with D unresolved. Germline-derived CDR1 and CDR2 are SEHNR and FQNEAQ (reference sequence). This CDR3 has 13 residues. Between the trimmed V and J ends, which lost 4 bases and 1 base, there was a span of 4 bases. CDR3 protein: CASSSLNTGELFF. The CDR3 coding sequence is TGTGCCAGCAGCTCTCTGAACACCGGGGAGCTGTTTTTT.

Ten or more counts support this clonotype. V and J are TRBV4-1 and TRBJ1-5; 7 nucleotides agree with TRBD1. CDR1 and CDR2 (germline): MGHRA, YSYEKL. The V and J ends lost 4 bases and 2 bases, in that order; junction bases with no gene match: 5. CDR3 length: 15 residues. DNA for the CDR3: TGCGCCAGCAGCCCTGGACAGGTGGGCAATCAGCCCCAGCATTTT. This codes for CASSPGQVGNQPQHF.

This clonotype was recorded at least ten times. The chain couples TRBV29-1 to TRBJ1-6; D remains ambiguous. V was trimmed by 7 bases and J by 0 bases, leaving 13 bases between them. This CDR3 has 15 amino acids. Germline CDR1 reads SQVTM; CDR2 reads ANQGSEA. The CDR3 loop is CSAPAFPSYNSPLHF. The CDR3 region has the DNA TGCAGCGCCCCCGCGTTCCCCTCCTATAATTCACCCCTCCACTTT.

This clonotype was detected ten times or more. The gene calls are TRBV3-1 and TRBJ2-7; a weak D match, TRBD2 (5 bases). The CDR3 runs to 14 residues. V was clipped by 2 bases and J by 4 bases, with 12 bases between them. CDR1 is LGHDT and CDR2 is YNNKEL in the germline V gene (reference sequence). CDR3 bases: TGTGCCAGCAGCCAACGTGAGGGTCGGTACGAGCAGTACTTC. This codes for CASSQREGRYEQYF.

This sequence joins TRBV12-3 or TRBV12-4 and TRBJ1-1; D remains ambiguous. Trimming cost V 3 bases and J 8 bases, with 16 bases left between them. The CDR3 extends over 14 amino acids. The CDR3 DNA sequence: TGTGCCAGCAGTTTGGGGAGCAGGACTCCAGAAGCTTTCTTT. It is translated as CASSLGSRTPEAFF.

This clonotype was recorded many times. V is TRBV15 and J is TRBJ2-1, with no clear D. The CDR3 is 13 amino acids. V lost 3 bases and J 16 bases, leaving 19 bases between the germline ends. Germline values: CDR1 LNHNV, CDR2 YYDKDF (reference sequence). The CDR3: CATSSGLYESRFF. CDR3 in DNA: TGTGCCACCAGCAGTGGCCTCTATGAGTCGCGATTCTTC. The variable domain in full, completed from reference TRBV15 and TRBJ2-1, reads DAMVIQNPRYQVTQFGKPVTLSCSQTLNHNVMYWYQQKSSQAPKLLFHYYDKDFNNEADTPDNFQSRRPNTSFCFLDIRSPGLGDTAMYLCATSSGLYESRFFGPGTRLTVL.

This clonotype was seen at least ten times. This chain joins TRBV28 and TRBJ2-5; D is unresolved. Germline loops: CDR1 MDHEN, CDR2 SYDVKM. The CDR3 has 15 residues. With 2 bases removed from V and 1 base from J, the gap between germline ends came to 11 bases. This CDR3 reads CASSLVLLGQETQYF. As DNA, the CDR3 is TGTGCCAGCAGTTTAGTCCTACTGGGCCAAGAGACCCAGTACTTC.

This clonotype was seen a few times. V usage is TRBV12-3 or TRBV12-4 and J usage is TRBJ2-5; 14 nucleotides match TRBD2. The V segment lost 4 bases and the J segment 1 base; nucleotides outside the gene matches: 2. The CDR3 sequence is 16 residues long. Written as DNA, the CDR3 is TGTGCCAGCAGTTATGGGACTAGCGGGGGCCAAGAGACCCAGTACTTC. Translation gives CASSYGTSGGQETQYF.

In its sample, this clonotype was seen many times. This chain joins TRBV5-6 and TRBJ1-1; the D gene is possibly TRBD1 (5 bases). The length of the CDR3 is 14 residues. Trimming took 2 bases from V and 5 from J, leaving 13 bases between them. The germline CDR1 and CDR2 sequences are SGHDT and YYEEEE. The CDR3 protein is CASSLFREGTEAFF. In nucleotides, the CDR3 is TGTGCCAGCAGCTTATTCAGGGAGGGGACTGAAGCTTTCTTT.

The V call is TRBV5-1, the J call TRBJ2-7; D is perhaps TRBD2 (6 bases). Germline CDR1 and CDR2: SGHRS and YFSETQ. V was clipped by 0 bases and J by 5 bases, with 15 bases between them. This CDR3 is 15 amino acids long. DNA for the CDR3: TGCGCCAGCAGCTTGGCTCGCGGGATTGGGAACGAGCAGTACTTC. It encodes CASSLARGIGNEQYF.

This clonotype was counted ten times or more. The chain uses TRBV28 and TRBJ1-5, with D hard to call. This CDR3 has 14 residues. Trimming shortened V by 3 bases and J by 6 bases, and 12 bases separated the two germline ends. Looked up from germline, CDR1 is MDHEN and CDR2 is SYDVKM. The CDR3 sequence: CASSFLRVSQPQHF. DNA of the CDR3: TGTGCCAGCAGTTTTTTAAGAGTCTCTCAGCCCCAGCATTTT.

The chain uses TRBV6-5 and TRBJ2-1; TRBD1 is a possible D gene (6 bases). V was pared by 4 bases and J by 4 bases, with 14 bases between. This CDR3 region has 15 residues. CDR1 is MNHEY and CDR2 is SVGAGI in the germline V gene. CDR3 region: CASSFGGPGYNEQFF. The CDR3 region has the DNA TGTGCCAGCAGTTTTGGGGGCCCCGGATACAATGAGCAGTTCTTC.

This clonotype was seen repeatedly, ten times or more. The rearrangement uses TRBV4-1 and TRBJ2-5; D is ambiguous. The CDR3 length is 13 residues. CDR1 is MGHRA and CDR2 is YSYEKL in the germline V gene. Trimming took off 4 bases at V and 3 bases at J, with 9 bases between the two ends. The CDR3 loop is CASSPRREETQYF. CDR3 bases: TGCGCCAGCAGCCCCCGGCGCGAAGAGACCCAGTACTTC.

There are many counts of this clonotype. The CDR3 loop reads CSVRRDSYEQYF. CDR3 nucleotide sequence: TGCAGCGTCCGACGGGACTCCTACGAGCAGTACTTC. The chain uses TRBV29-1 and TRBJ2-7; TRBD2 is a possible D gene (5 bases). Deletions cut 6 bases from V and 0 bases from J, with 9 bases between. This CDR3 spans 12 amino acids. Germline lookup yields CDR1 SQVTM and CDR2 ANQGSEA.

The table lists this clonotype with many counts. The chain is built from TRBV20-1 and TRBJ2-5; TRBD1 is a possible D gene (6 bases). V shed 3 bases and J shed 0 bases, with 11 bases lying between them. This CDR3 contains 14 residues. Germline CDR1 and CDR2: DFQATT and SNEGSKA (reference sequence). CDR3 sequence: CSASPRTDQETQYF. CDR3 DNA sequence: TGCAGTGCTAGCCCCCGGACAGACCAAGAGACCCAGTACTTC.

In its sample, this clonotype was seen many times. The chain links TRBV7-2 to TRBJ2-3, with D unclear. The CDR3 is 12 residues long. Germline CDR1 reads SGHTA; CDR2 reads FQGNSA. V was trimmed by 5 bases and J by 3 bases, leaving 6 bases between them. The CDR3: CASSVTTDTQYF. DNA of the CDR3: TGTGCCAGCAGCGTCACAACAGATACGCAGTATTTT.

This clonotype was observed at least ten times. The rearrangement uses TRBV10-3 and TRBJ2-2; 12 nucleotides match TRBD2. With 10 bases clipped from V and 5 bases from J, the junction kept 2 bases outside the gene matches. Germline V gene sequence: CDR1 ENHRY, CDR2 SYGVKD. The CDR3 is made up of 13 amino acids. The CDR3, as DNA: TGTGCCACAGGACTAGCGGGGACCGGGGAGCTGTTTTTT. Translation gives CATGLAGTGELFF.

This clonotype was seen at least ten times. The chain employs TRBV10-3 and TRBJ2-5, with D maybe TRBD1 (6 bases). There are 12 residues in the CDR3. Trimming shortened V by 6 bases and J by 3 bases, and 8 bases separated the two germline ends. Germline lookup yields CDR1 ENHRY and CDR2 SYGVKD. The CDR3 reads CAIRSGEETQYF. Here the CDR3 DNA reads TGTGCCATCAGGTCAGGGGAAGAGACCCAGTACTTC.

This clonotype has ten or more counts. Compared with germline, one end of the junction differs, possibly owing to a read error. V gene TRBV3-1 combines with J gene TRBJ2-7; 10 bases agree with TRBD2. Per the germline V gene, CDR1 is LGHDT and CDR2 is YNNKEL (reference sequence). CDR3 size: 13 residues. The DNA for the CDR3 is TGTGCCAGCAGCCTTACCCTAGCGGGAGATTACCACTTC. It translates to CASSLTLAGDYHF.